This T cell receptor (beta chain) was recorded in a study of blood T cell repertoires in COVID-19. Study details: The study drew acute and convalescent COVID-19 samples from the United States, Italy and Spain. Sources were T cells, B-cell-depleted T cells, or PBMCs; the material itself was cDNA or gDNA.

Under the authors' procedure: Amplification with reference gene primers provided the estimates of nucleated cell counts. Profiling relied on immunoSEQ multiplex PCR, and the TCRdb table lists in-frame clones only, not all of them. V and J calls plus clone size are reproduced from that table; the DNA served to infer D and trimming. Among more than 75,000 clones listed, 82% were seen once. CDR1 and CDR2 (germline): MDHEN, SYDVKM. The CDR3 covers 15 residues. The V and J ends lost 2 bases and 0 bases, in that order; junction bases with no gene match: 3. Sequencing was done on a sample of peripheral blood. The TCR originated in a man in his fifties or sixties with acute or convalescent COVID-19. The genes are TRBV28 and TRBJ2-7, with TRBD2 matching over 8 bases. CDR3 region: CASSLQRGFSYEQYF. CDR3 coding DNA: TGTGCCAGCAGTTTACAGCGGGGGTTCTCCTACGAGCAGTACTTC.